The following is a T cell receptor (beta chain) sequence with its context. The method was immunoSEQ multiplex PCR; TCRdb's version includes in-frame clones alone and lacks a portion of them. The sample records around 170,000 clones, approximately 84% being singletons. V lost 6 bases to trimming and J lost 12 bases; unmatched junction nucleotides: 7. The CDR3 contains 11 residues. The data were obtained in a study of blood T cell repertoires in COVID-19. This receptor was identified in a man aged 45-65 years who had recovered from COVID-19. The chain is built from TRBV12-3 or TRBV12-4 and TRBJ1-2; 7 positions agree with TRBD1. Sample: PBMCs or T cells enriched from blood (not recorded which). The CDR3 DNA reads as TGTGCCAGCAGCCCGGGACAGTCCCACACCTTC. This sequence encodes CASSPGQSHTF.